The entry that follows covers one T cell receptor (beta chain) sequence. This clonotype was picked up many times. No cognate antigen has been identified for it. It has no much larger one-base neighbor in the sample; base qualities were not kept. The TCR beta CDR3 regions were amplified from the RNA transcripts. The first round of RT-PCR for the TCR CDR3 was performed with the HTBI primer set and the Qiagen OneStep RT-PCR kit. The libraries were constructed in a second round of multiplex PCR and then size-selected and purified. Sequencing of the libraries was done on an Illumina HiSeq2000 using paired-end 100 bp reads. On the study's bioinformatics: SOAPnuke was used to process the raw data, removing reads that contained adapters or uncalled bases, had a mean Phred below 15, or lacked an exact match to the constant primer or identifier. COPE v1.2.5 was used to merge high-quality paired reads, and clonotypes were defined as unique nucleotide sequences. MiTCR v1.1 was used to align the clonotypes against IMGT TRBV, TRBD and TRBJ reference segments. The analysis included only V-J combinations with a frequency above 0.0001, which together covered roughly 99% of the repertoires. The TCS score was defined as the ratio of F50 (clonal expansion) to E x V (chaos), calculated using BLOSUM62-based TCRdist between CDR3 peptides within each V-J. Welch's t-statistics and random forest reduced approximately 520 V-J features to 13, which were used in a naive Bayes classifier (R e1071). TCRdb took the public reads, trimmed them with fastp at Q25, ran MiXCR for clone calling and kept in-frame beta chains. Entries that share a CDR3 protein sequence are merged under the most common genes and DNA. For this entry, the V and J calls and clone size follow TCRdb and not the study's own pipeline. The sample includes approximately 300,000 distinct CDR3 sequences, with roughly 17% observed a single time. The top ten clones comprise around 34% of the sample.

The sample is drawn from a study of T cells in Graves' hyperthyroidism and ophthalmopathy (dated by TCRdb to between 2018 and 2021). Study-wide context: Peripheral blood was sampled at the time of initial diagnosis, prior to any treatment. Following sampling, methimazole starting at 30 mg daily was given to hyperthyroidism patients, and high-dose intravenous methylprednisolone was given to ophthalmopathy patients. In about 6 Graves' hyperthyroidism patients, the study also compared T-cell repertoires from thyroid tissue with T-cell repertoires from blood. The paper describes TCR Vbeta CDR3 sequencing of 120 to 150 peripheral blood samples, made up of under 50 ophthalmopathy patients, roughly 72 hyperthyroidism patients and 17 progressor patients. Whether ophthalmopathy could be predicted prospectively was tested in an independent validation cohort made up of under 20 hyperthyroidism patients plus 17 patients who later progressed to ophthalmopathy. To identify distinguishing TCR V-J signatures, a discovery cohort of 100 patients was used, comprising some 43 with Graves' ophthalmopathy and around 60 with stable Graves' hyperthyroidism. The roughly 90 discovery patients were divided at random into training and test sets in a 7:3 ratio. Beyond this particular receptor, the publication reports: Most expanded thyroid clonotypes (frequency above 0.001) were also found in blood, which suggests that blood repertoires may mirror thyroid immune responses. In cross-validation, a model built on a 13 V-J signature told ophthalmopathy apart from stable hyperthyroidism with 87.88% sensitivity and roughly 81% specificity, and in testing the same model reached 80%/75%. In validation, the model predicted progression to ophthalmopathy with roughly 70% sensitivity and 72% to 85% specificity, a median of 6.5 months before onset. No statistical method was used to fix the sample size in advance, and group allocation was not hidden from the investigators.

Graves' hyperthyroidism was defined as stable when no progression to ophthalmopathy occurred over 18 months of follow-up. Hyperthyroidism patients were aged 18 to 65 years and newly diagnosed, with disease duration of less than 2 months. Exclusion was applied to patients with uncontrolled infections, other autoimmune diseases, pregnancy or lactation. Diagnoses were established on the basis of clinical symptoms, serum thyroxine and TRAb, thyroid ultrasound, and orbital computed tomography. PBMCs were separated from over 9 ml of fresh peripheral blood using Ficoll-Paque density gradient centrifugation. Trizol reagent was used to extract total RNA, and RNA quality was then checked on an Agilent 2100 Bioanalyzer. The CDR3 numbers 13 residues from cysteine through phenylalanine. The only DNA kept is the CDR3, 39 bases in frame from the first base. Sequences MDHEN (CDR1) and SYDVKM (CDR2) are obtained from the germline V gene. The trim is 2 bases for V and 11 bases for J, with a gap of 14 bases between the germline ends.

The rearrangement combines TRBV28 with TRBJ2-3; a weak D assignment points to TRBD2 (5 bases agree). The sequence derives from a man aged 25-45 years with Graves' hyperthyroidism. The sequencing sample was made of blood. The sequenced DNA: TGTGCCAGCAGTTTACCGGGAAGGGTTATGCAGTATTTT. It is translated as CASSLPGRVMQYF.